The TCR beta chain under discussion was sequenced for a study of T cells in Graves' hyperthyroidism and ophthalmopathy. General study results and limits: Ophthalmopathy was distinguished from stable hyperthyroidism by 13 V-J signatures. Median prediction lead before ophthalmopathy onset was around 7 months with the model.

CDR3 size: 14 residues. Trimming removed 0 bases from V and 5 bases from J; junction bases left unmatched: 2. Germline CDR1 is SEHNR and CDR2 is FQNEAQ (reference sequence). This clonotype was recorded many times. The antigen remains unidentified. TCR beta CDR3 regions were amplified from RNA. Carried out on the TCR CDR3, a first-round RT-PCR used the HTBI primer set. One entry per CDR3 protein results from TCRdb running MiXCR on the multiplex PCR reads. The sample consists of about 740,000 distinct CDR3 sequences, roughly 15% of them appearing once. It was considered stable Graves' hyperthyroidism when ophthalmopathy did not progress within 18 months. Diagnoses were made from clinical symptoms, serum measures (thyroxine and TRAb), thyroid ultrasound and orbital computed tomography.

V usage is TRBV7-9 and J usage is TRBJ1-2; 8 nucleotides line up with TRBD1. The sequenced sample consisted of blood. The receptor's source is a woman aged 18-29 years with Graves' hyperthyroidism. CDR3: CASSLAQGAYGYTF. The CDR3 DNA follows: TGTGCCAGCAGCTTAGCGCAGGGGGCATATGGCTACACCTTC. The full variable domain, rest sourced from reference TRBV7-9 and TRBJ1-2, is DTGVSQNPRHKITKRGQNVTFRCDPISEHNRLYWYRQTLGQGPEFLTYFQNEAQLEKSRLLSDRFSAERPKGSFSTLEIQRTEQGDSAMYLCASSLAQGAYGYTFGSGTRLTVV.